This T cell receptor (beta chain) was found in a study of spatial heterogeneity in lung cancer. Study background: 72 TRACERx patients with early, untreated non-small cell lung cancer donated samples. PBMC samples from follow-up, where available, were sequenced a median of approximately 24 months after resection. Broader study findings: Tumor TCRs that were ubiquitous and expanded showed up in blood more at resection than follow-up.

Time point given: blood at routine non-recurrence follow-up after resection. Whole RNA was taken from tumor, nontumor lung or frozen PBMC; it was then sequenced unsorted. Using its own MiXCR run on the 5' RACE reads, TCRdb lists one record per CDR3 protein. The table lists around 110,000 distinct CDR3 sequences, roughly an eighth of them singletons. Note on this clonotype: Its antigen is not identified.

After removal of 2 bases from V and 0 bases from J, the junction contained 7 bases not matched to a gene. From germline, CDR1 is KGHSH and CDR2 LQKENI. This CDR3 comprises 17 residues. The TCR originated in a male donor with early-stage non-small cell lung cancer. The input for sequencing was PBMCs, taken at follow-up. The genes are TRBV18 and TRBJ2-1; 7 bases align to TRBD2. The CDR3 region is CASSPAGLLRSYNEQFF. The CDR3 DNA sequence: TGTGCCAGCTCACCAGCGGGACTACTCCGCTCCTACAATGAGCAGTTCTTC.